This T cell receptor beta chain was sequenced in a study of cytomegalovirus exposure and HLA in healthy donors (dated by TCRdb to about 2017). As for the study more broadly: In an earlier analysis of roughly 590 of the donors, around 290 Gb of sequence data and 100 million or so unique TCR beta sequences from roughly 200 million T cells were reported. Of the approximately 400 genotyped donors, 65% to 90% were placed in the genetic ancestry cluster associated with self-reported Caucasian donors. To predict cytomegalovirus infection status, the study combined high-throughput TCR immunosequencing, statistical association of individual TCRs with disease status, and machine learning. To study patterns of TCR occurrence, a later analysis re-analyzed previously published TCR beta repertoires from under 750 donors and added high-resolution HLA genotyping. Every repertoire in the discovery cohort had been generated on one and the same sequencing platform. The T cell repertoires of 666 subjects were profiled by immunosequencing and related to cytomegalovirus serostatus. About 320 gigabases of sequencing data and 80 million or so unique TCR sequences were included in an early release covering over 600 HLA-typed donors. The study aimed to test whether signatures of past pathogen exposure could be identified by cataloging public T cell receptors. HLA typing covered class I and class II loci at four-digit resolution. Along with the approximately 620-subject first cohort, a separate validation cohort of over a hundred different subjects was used. The later analysis used no new phenotypic data to find candidate immune exposures, relying instead on TCR beta sequences and their occurrence across donors. A later genetic analysis used genome-wide SNP genotypes for about three fifths of the 666 donors, treating that subset as a discovery cohort. The number of typed donors differed by locus: roughly 620-630 for A, B, C, DRB1 and DQB1; approximately 540 for DQA1; over 600 for DPA1; and around 450 for DPB1. An earlier analysis of 450 to 750 of the donors used high-throughput TCR beta sequencing to judge whether each TCR beta V gene segment behaved as functional or pseudogenic. Across some 400 genotyped donors of the cohort, an average of about 240,000 unique TCR beta nucleotide sequences per donor were sequenced, and approximately 17% of those sequences were non-productive. Roughly 5 DR-DQ haplotypes were handled as single units for association and clustering, since linkage in the cohort was strong. Donor age, sex, ethnicity and CMV serostatus were compiled alongside the repertoire data.

Here is what the overall study found, with its caveats: A later genetic analysis reported fewer N-insertions in productive TCRs among donors in an Asian-associated ancestry cluster than the approximately 670-donor mean. When HLA alleles, especially DR and DQ, strongly co-occurred, attributing TCR associations to individual alleles was difficult. A group of highly shared sequence variants was considered likely to be a technical artifact of the sequencing pipeline. V-gene and J-gene trimming of TCR beta chains was associated with a missense DCLRE1C variant in a later genetic analysis, and the association was replicated in an independent cohort. According to a later analysis, parvovirus B19, influenza, CMV and Epstein-Barr virus appeared linked to several top co-occurrence clusters. Some IMGT-functional V segments, including TRBV6-2 and TRBV6-3, could not be distinguished by the 87-base-pair reads and were therefore excluded. A later analysis found that most CMV-associated TCR beta chains appeared HLA-restricted, with HLA associations seemingly driven largely by CMV exposure. In a later analysis, TCR association rates were found to vary across HLA loci, with the most associated TCRs seen for DRB1 alleles and the fewest for HLA-C alleles. The presence/absence analyses assumed that sequencing depth was roughly uniform across donors, and that assumption may not be true. According to the authors, the approach could potentially be generalized to other disease states and immunological phenotypes. A later analysis associated approximately 17,000 TCR beta sequences with specific HLA alleles at a false discovery rate of 0.05. In a later analysis, HLA-associated TCR beta chains were found to be more clonally expanded and to have lower generation probabilities than equally common non-associated chains. Linkage disequilibrium might explain the correlated functional status among segregating V segments, but an unknown experimental factor could not be ruled out. A total of roughly 160 TCR beta chains were listed by the study as associated with cytomegalovirus. Because HLA typing was missing for some donors at each locus, association tests included only the typed subset. Because counts were too low, about 18 rarely observed V segments, including chromosome 9 orphons, were left out of the earlier analysis of several hundred of the donors. In both the original and validation cohorts, the classifier was reported to diagnose cytomegalovirus status with high specificity and sensitivity. The cohort was sequenced for TCR beta chains only, and without alpha or paired-chain data the features that could be detected were limited. The only immune exposure information available for the cohort was CMV serostatus. Broadly in line with IMGT annotations, most TCR beta V segments showed up in productive rearrangements about 87% or about 30% of the time in an earlier analysis of about 500 of the donors. A further reported finding was that TCR beta sequences accurately predicted the HLA-A and HLA-B alleles for most subjects in the first cohort. Across donors, most TCR sequences were observed very rarely, whereas some public TCRs were present in many individuals. Three of the identified cytomegalovirus-associated TCR beta chains were confirmed in vitro to be specific for cytomegalovirus antigens.

Library preparation was by the immunoSEQ multiplex PCR assay. For the multiplex PCR, a mixture combining 60 forward primers for TCR Vbeta segments and 13 reverse primers for TCR Jbeta segments was used. Amplification of the CDR3 region of rearranged TCR beta genes was performed with a multiplex PCR assay on genomic DNA. On the Illumina HiSeq System, the amplified TCR beta libraries were sequenced as 87-base-pair reads. On the study's bioinformatics: A later analysis tallied around 87 million unique TCR beta chains across the approximately 670 repertoires, and about 12 million of those chains were shared by two or more donors. Raw reads were error-corrected and collapsed into unique sequences by a nearest-neighbor algorithm in which closely related sequences were merged to remove PCR and sequencing errors. Alignment of CDR3 sequences to IMGT reference sequences was used to assign V, D and J gene segments. For a sequence to be retained, a match of at least six nucleotides was required to both a V gene segment and a J gene segment. Rearrangements were classified as productive when the CDR3 lacked stop codons and remained in frame with V and J, and all other rearrangements were classified as non-productive. CDR3 was defined according to IMGT convention as the region running from the second conserved V-encoded cysteine to the conserved J-encoded phenylalanine. In an earlier analysis of around 540 of the donors, sequences lacking an unambiguous match to a single V gene segment were excluded. In an earlier analysis of several hundred of the donors, a V segment was called functional when productive rearrangements were above 56.7%, and segregating when the standard deviation between donors exceeded 5%. A statistical classification framework was developed to diagnose cytomegalovirus status using the catalog of TCR beta chain sequences. In a later analysis, V and J genes were assigned by comparing TCR nucleotide sequences against IMGT/GENE-DB human TR gene sequences. Using the TCRdist pipeline, a later analysis assigned CDR3 sequences along with most-parsimonious VDJ recombination scenarios. In a later analysis, every TCR beta chain was defined by the combination of its CDR3 amino acid sequence and its V-gene family, and reads without a unique V-gene family were dropped. To address suspected cross-contamination and a sequencing artifact, a later analysis removed roughly 580 highly shared, low-generation-probability nucleotide sequences. For each public chain, a later analysis derived a clonal expansion index from normalized ranks of inferred template counts within each repertoire. In a later analysis, generation probabilities were computed using a VDJ recombination model fitted to out-of-frame rearrangements, and the results were checked against IGoR. A later analysis scored TCR-TCR, TCR-HLA and TCR-CMV co-occurrence with hypergeometric tests, applying a repertoire-size bias correction to TCR pairs. In a later analysis, false discovery rates were estimated by permuting HLA or CMV assignments 20 times. In a later analysis, co-occurring TCRs were grouped using DBSCAN, with TCRdist sequence similarity added in when clustering inside HLA-allele-positive subsets. Repertoires with fewer than 30,000 or more than 120,000 public chains, plus five repertoires with anomalous nucleotide sharing, were excluded from co-occurrence clustering. As stored in TCRdb, this immuneACCESS dataset retains in-frame rearrangements with V and J assigned. A fraction of the clones does not appear; measured against another copy, unresolved V genes explain less than half of the discrepancy, and the remainder lacks a known reason. D and trimming come from the DNA, and the V and J calls and clone size come from that table. This sample holds about 170,000 clones; approximately 76% were observed only once. The top ten constitute 5.4% of the sample.

In total, approximately 690 healthy bone marrow donors made up the cohort. At the time of sampling, every cohort member was nominally healthy, though immune exposures that went unrecorded were likely present. The donor was CMV seropositive and was included in the group of about 290 seropositive cohort members. Every donor gave a peripheral blood sample, and the peripheral blood mononuclear cells from that sample were used for TCR beta sequencing. The Qiagen DNeasy Blood Extraction Kit was used to extract genomic DNA from the blood cell samples. On this clone: No cognate antigen has been identified for it. Base qualities are missing; no much larger clone stands one base away.

The germline V gene yields MDHEN for CDR1 and SYDVKM for CDR2. Trimming removed 2 bases from V and 4 bases from J, leaving 15 bases between the germline ends. Including cysteine and phenylalanine, the CDR3 has 15 amino acids. Of the read, only the CDR3 DNA is kept; its 45 bases are in frame from base 1. This clonotype originated in a young woman in good health and CMV-seropositive. Sequencing used PBMCs. Recombination joined TRBV28 with TRBJ2-7; TRBD2 is a weak D gene call, 6 bases matching. The nucleotides are TGTGCCAGCAGTTTAGACCGAAGGCGGGAATACGAGCAGTACTTC. Translated, it gives CASSLDRRREYEQYF. Full variable domain (CDR3 extended with the reference TRBV28 and TRBJ2-7 proteins): DVKVTQSSRYLVKRTGEKVFLECVQDMDHENMFWYRQDPGLGLRLIYFSYDVKMKEKGDIPEGYSVSREKKERFSLILESASTNQTSMYLCASSLDRRREYEQYFGPGTRLTVT.